Below, one T cell receptor (beta chain) is given with its context. A multiplex PCR was run with 60 Vbeta primers and 13 Jbeta primers. Clones were read by immunoSEQ multiplex PCR, and TCRdb kept only the in-frame ones, dropping some. The profile shows 150,000 to 200,000 clones, about three quarters of them singletons. This entry comes from a study of cytomegalovirus exposure and HLA in healthy donors. Deletions cut 0 bases from V and 4 bases from J, with 9 bases between. Per germline, CDR1 SEHNR and CDR2 FQNEAQ (reference sequence). CDR3 length: 14 residues. The sequenced sample was PBMCs. V gene TRBV7-9 combines with J gene TRBJ1-1; perhaps TRBD1 as D (6 bases). The clonotype comes from a woman in her thirties or forties in good health and CMV-seronegative. The CDR3 here is CASSLAQGFTEAFF. In DNA, the CDR3 is TGTGCCAGCAGCTTAGCACAGGGATTCACTGAAGCTTTCTTT.